Shown below are 13 T cell receptor beta chains from a single sample sequenced in a study of blood T cell repertoires in COVID-19. Produced via immunoSEQ multiplex PCR; TCRdb's table is partial and in-frame only. Of around 420,000 clones in the sample, roughly 90% were seen once. The specimen sequenced was PBMCs or T cells enriched from blood (not recorded which). These receptors originate from a woman in her 40s with acute COVID-19.

The V call is TRBV19, the J call TRBJ2-7; TRBD2 aligns across 12 bases. The germline V gene encodes CDR1 LNHDA and CDR2 SQIVND (reference sequence). Trimming cost V 6 bases and J 3 bases; bases outside gene matches: 9. CDR3 size: 16 residues. The CDR3 nucleotides read TGTGCCAGTAGCAACAAACTAGCGGGGGGATTCTACGAGCAGTACTTC. Translating it yields CASSNKLAGGFYEQYF. The variable domain in full, with the rest retrieved from reference TRBV19 and TRBJ2-7, is DGGITQSPKYLFRKEGQNVTLSCEQNLNHDAMYWYRQDPGQGLRLIYYSQIVNDFQKGDIAEGYSVSREKKESFPLTVTSAQKNPTAFYLCASSNKLAGGFYEQYFGPGTRLTVT.

V usage is TRBV3-1 (or the pseudogene TRBV3-2) and J usage is TRBJ2-3; possibly TRBD1 for D (5 bases). Germline CDR1 and CDR2: LGHDT and YNNKEL (reference sequence). V was clipped by 1 base and J by 0 bases, with 11 bases between them. This CDR3 spans 16 amino acids. This CDR3 is CASSQAWGLSTDTQYF. CDR3 nucleotide sequence: TGTGCCAGCAGCCAAGCATGGGGCTTAAGCACAGATACGCAGTATTTT.

The V gene is TRBV5-6, the J gene TRBJ1-5; D unclear. V was pared by 2 bases and J by 3 bases, with 9 bases between. The CDR3 covers 14 residues. Germline V lookup: CDR1 SGHDT, CDR2 YYEEEE. CDR3 in amino acids: CASSFGRVNQPQHF. CDR3 coding DNA: TGTGCCAGCAGCTTCGGTCGGGTCAATCAGCCCCAGCATTTT. Filled out from reference TRBV5-6 and TRBJ1-5, the complete variable domain reads DAGVTQSPTHLIKTRGQQVTLRCSPKSGHDTVSWYQQALGQGPQFIFQYYEEEERQRGNFPDRFSGHQFPNYSSELNVNALLLGDSALYLCASSFGRVNQPQHFGDGTRLSIL.

This sequence joins TRBV2 and TRBJ2-7, with a weak D call TRBD2 (5 bases). Per the germline V gene, CDR1 is SNHLY and CDR2 is FYNNEI. The CDR3 consists of 14 residues. V lost 4 bases and J 4 bases, leaving 14 bases between the germline ends. This CDR3 is CASSVERLPYEQYF. The CDR3 DNA follows: TGTGCCAGCAGTGTGGAGAGACTACCTTACGAGCAGTACTTC.

This clone appeared a few times. J is TRBJ1-3 and V is TRBV27, with 9 positions matching TRBD1. Germline V gives CDR1 MNHEY, CDR2 SMNVEV (reference sequence). The CDR3 is 15 residues long. The J segment lost 10 bases and the V segment lost 5 bases, leaving 12 bases of the junction unmatched. The CDR3: CASSPAGQGIWTIYF. CDR3 coding DNA: TGTGCCAGCAGTCCTGCGGGACAGGGTATTTGGACCATATATTTT.

This clone has just one count. The chain couples TRBV7-6 to TRBJ2-5; 13 nucleotides match TRBD2. The CDR3 is made up of 17 amino acids. Looked up from germline, CDR1 is SGHVS and CDR2 is FNYEAQ. The J segment lost 3 bases and the V segment lost 0 bases, leaving 4 bases of the junction unmatched. The CDR3 DNA is TGTGCCAGCAGCTTAGCGTCTGGGACTAGCGGGAAAGAGACCCAGTACTTC. Protein product: CASSLASGTSGKETQYF.

The chain recombines TRBV6-1 with TRBJ2-5; TRBD1 agrees at 9 bases. Germline values: CDR1 MNHNS, CDR2 SASEGT. The CDR3 consists of 16 residues. Unmatched junction bases numbered 13, after V lost 6 bases and J lost 5 bases. CDR3 sequence: CASREPTGGWLETQYF. In nucleotides, the CDR3 is TGTGCCAGCAGGGAACCCACAGGGGGCTGGTTGGAGACCCAGTACTTC.

This chain joins TRBV5-8 and TRBJ2-1; 8 nucleotides match TRBD2. Per the germline V gene, CDR1 is SGHTS and CDR2 is YDEGEE. The CDR3 runs 16 residues. Trimming cost V 0 bases and J 4 bases; bases outside gene matches: 6. For the CDR3, the DNA is TGTGCCAGCAGCTTGGCGGGGGGGGGCCGGTACAATGAGCAGTTCTTC. It codes for CASSLAGGGRYNEQFF.

The CDR3 sequence: CASSQRQGAGGEKLFF. The CDR3 bases are TGTGCCAGCAGCCAGAGACAAGGGGCAGGTGGTGAAAAACTGTTTTTT. The chain has TRBV14 and TRBJ1-4, with D maybe TRBD1 (5 bases). CDR3 length: 16 residues. The V and J ends lost 3 bases and 7 bases respectively, with 18 bases between them. The germline CDR1 and CDR2 sequences are SGHDN and FVKESK.

The chain employs TRBV6-2 or TRBV6-3 and TRBJ1-2; unclear D gene. Per germline, CDR1 MNHEY and CDR2 SVGEGT. Trimming stripped 0 bases from V and 4 bases from J, with 9 bases between. The CDR3 is made up of 14 amino acids. The CDR3 protein is CASSYSRGIYGYTF. The CDR3 DNA is TGTGCCAGCAGTTACTCGAGAGGGATCTATGGCTACACCTTC.

The chain links TRBV18 to TRBJ2-1; 7 bases agree with TRBD1. Trimming cost V 8 bases and J 9 bases; bases outside gene matches: 7. The germline V gene encodes CDR1 KGHSH and CDR2 LQKENI. The CDR3 runs 12 residues. The CDR3 reads CASGNRGGEQFF. In DNA, the CDR3 is TGTGCCAGCGGGAACAGGGGTGGTGAGCAGTTCTTC.

J is TRBJ1-2 and V is TRBV5-1; D is perhaps TRBD1 (6 bases). V lost 4 bases to trimming and J lost 3 bases, with 13 bases between them. Germline V lookup: CDR1 SGHRS, CDR2 YFSETQ. The CDR3 contains 14 residues. This CDR3 is CASSPTGFDYGYTF. CDR3 nucleotides: TGCGCCAGCAGCCCTACAGGGTTTGACTATGGCTACACCTTC. Supplemented by reference TRBV5-1 and TRBJ1-2, the full variable domain reads KAGVTQTPRYLIKTRGQQVTLSCSPISGHRSVSWYQQTPGQGLQFLFEYFSETQRNKGNFPGRFSGRQFSNSRSEMNVSTLELGDSALYLCASSPTGFDYGYTFGSGTRLTVV.

This clone was detected a few times. The same CDR3 also results from other DNA sequences found in this sample. The chain uses TRBV7-8 and TRBJ2-7, with 7 nucleotides matching TRBD1. This CDR3 comprises 13 residues. V shed 6 bases, J shed 1 base, and the junction held 3 bases outside the gene matches. Germline V gene sequence: CDR1 SGHVS, CDR2 FQNEAQ. The CDR3 DNA reads TGTGCCAGCAGTGGGACAGAGTCCTACGAGCAGTACTTC. It is translated as CASSGTESYEQYF.